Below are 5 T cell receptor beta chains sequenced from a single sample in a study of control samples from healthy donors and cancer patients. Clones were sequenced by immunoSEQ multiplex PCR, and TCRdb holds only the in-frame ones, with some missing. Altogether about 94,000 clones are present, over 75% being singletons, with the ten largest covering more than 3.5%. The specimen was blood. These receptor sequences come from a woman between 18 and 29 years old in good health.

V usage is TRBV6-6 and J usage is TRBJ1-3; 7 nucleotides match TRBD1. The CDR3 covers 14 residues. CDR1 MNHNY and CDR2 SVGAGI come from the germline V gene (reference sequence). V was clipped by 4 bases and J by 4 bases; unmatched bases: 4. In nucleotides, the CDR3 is TGTGCCAGCAGTTCCGGACAGGTCGGAAACACCATATATTTT. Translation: CASSSGQVGNTIYF.

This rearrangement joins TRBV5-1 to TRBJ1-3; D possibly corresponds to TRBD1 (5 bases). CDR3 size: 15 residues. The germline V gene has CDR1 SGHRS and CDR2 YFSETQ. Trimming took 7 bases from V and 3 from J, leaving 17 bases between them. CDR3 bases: TGCGCCAGCCGAGCTGGGGGGGTACATGGAAACACCATATATTTT. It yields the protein CASRAGGVHGNTIYF.

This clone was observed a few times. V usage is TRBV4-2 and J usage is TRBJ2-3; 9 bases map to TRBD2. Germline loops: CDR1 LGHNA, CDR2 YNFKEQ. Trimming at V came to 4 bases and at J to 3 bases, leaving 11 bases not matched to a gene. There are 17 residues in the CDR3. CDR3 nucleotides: TGTGCCAGCAGCCCCAAGCGGGGCGGGGGGGAGACAGATACGCAGTATTTT. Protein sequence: CASSPKRGGGETDTQYF.

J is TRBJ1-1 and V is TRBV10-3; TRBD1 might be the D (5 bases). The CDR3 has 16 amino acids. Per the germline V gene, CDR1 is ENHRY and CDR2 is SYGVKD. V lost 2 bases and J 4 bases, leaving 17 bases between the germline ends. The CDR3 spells CAISEMSQGGGTEAFF. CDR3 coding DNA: TGTGCCATCAGTGAGATGTCTCAGGGAGGAGGCACTGAAGCTTTCTTT.

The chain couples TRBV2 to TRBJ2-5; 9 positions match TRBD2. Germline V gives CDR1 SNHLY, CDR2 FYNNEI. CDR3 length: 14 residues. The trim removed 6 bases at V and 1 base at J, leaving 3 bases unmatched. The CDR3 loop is CASRGLAAQETQYF. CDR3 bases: TGTGCCAGCAGGGGACTAGCAGCCCAAGAGACCCAGTACTTC.